The 27 T cell receptor beta chains reported below all come from one sample, sequenced in a study of early T cells in non-severe SARS-CoV-2 infection. TCRdb reprocessed the 5' RACE reads with MiXCR, giving one entry per CDR3 protein. The sample shows roughly 43,000 distinct CDR3 sequences, about 23% of them seen only once. The specimen comprised whole blood, sampled at baseline. The receptor source for this set is an adult who was a healthcare worker with PCR-confirmed SARS-CoV-2 infection or an uninfected control (not recorded which).

This clonotype was detected a few times. The chain joins TRBV6-5 to TRBJ2-7; D may be TRBD1 (6 bases). V gave up 6 bases and J gave up 4 bases, with 25 bases separating them. Germline CDR1 and CDR2: MNHEY and SVGAGI. This CDR3 has 17 residues. The CDR3 region has the DNA TGTGCCAGCAGCCGTCCCACACGGGACCAGGGGTCATACGAGCAGTACTTC. This translates into CASSRPTRDQGSYEQYF.

A few counts support this clonotype. The CDR3 sequence: CASSLTGLPFNEQFF. Here the CDR3 DNA reads TGTGCCAGCAGCTTAACAGGGCTCCCTTTTAATGAGCAGTTCTTC. The chain recombines TRBV7-2 with TRBJ2-1, with a weak D call TRBD1 (6 bases). CDR1 is SGHTA, CDR2 FQGNSA, per germline. Trimming cost V 2 bases and J 7 bases, with 15 bases left between them. The CDR3 extends over 15 amino acids. Variable domain in full (rest from reference TRBV7-2 and TRBJ2-1): GAGVSQSPSNKVTEKGKDVELRCDPISGHTALYWYRQSLGQGLEFLIYFQGNSAPDKSGLPSDRFSAERTGGSVSTLTIQRTQQEDSAVYLCASSLTGLPFNEQFFGPGTRLTVL.

The chain couples TRBV10-1 to TRBJ2-3, with 8 positions matching TRBD2. There are 14 residues in the CDR3. Trimming at V came to 5 bases and at J to 5 bases, leaving 6 bases not matched to a gene. Germline V gene lookup returns CDR1 WNHNN and CDR2 SYGVQD (reference sequence). The CDR3 nucleotides are TGCGCCAGCAGTTCGGGGGGGCCGGGAGATACGCAGTATTTT. Its protein product is CASSSGGPGDTQYF.

The chain links TRBV19 to TRBJ2-1, with D uncertain. The CDR3 has 13 residues. The ends were cut back, 1 base at V and 13 bases at J, with 14 bases in the middle. Per the germline V gene, CDR1 is LNHDA and CDR2 is SQIVND (reference sequence). CDR3 sequence reads: CASSIAAPPTQFF. The CDR3 DNA reads as TGTGCCAGTAGTATAGCCGCACCCCCTACTCAGTTCTTC.

This clonotype appeared a few times. The V and J genes are TRBV7-9 and TRBJ2-3; D is unresolved. V lost 4 bases and J lost 1, with 9 bases in between. This CDR3 has 14 amino acids. The germline V gene has CDR1 SEHNR and CDR2 FQNEAQ (reference sequence). The CDR3 protein is CASSSTLRTDTQYF. The CDR3 region has the DNA TGTGCCAGCAGCTCGACCCTTCGCACAGATACGCAGTATTTT.

Judged by abundance, this clonotype is medium-sized. The chain carries TRBV11-2 and TRBJ2-7; tentatively, D is TRBD1 (5 bases). Germline V gene lookup returns CDR1 SGHAT and CDR2 FQNNGV. There are 15 residues in the CDR3. V lost 5 bases and J 4 bases, leaving 18 bases between the germline ends. The CDR3 DNA is TGTGCCAGCAGCCCCCTCCCAGGGTTCCAGTACGAGCAGTACTTC. This encodes CASSPLPGFQYEQYF.

This clonotype was found a few times. The chain has TRBV7-8 and TRBJ2-2; D is possibly TRBD1 or TRBD2 (6 bases each). With 2 bases removed from V and 4 bases from J, the gap between germline ends came to 14 bases. The CDR3 length is 16 residues. Germline V gives CDR1 SGHVS, CDR2 FQNEAQ. CDR3 sequence reads: CASSLSPGARTGELFF. For the CDR3, the DNA is TGTGCCAGCAGCTTATCCCCGGGGGCCCGCACCGGGGAGCTGTTTTTT.

V gene TRBV7-9 combines with J gene TRBJ1-2; D is possibly TRBD1 (5 bases). In germline, CDR1 is SEHNR, CDR2 FQNEAQ (reference sequence). Trimming removed 1 base from V and 6 bases from J, with 9 bases in between. The length of the CDR3 is 13 residues. The CDR3 spells CASSLGAGNGYTF. The DNA of the CDR3 is TGTGCCAGCAGCTTAGGGGCAGGGAATGGCTACACCTTC.

This chain uses TRBV19 with TRBJ1-2; no firm D call. The CDR3 spans 16 residues. The V end was cut by 5 bases, the J end by 3 bases, with 19 bases between. Germline loops: CDR1 LNHDA, CDR2 SQIVND (reference sequence). The CDR3 DNA reads as TGTGCCAGTAGTCGAATTGGTGAAGAGAAGTACTATGGCTACACCTTC. As protein: CASSRIGEEKYYGYTF.

The genes are TRBV12-2 and TRBJ1-1; the table gives TRBD1 as D, unverified against the DNA. TRBV12-2 is noted as a pseudogene. CDR3 length: 14 residues. The CDR3 here is CASRLNPVNTEAFF. In DNA, the CDR3 is TGTGCAAGTCGCTTAAACCCGGTGAACACTGAAGCTTTCTTT.

This chain connects TRBV12-3 or TRBV12-4 to TRBJ2-2; 8 bases fit TRBD1. Trimming at V came to 5 bases and at J to 0 bases, leaving 5 bases not matched to a gene. This CDR3 contains 16 residues. CDR3 nucleotide sequence: TGTGCCAGCAGTCCCGAGGACAGGGCGAACACCGGGGAGCTGTTTTTT. Its protein product is CASSPEDRANTGELFF.

For the CDR3, the DNA is TGCGCCAGCAGCTTGGGTCTCAGACACTATGGCTACACCTTC. Protein product: CASSLGLRHYGYTF. This sequence joins TRBV5-1 and TRBJ1-2, with no clear D. Trimming left V 0 bases short and J 3 bases short, with 9 bases between. The CDR3 runs 14 residues. CDR1 is SGHRS and CDR2 is YFSETQ in the germline V gene.

The chain combines TRBV5-1 with TRBJ2-2; D unresolved. Germline lookup yields CDR1 SGHRS and CDR2 YFSETQ. Between the trimmed V and J ends, which lost 0 bases and 4 bases, there was a span of 10 bases. CDR3 length: 15 residues. In nucleotides, the CDR3 is TGCGCCAGCAGCTTGGCTCTGGGTCCCACCGGGGAGCTGTTTTTT. Its protein product is CASSLALGPTGELFF.

The chain is built from TRBV3-2 and TRBJ1-1. TRBV3-2 is a known pseudogene. This CDR3 contains 15 residues. CDR3 sequence: CASSQDTRVNTEVFF. The CDR3 DNA reads as TGTGCCAGCAGCCAAGACACACGGGTGAACACTGAAGTTTTCTTT.

This chain links TRBV7-6 with TRBJ1-5; a possible D gene is TRBD1 (5 bases). V dropped 1 base and J dropped 2 bases, with 9 bases sitting between them. The CDR3 is 15 residues long. In germline, CDR1 is SGHVS, CDR2 FNYEAQ. The CDR3 region has the DNA TGTGCCAGCAGCTTAGTTATGGGGGGCAATCAGCCCCAGCATTTT. Protein sequence: CASSLVMGGNQPQHF.

The chain combines TRBV4-2 with TRBJ1-2, with a tentative D call TRBD1 (5 bases). This CDR3 spans 14 amino acids. V lost 0 bases and J lost 6, with 11 bases in between. Germline V gives CDR1 LGHNA, CDR2 YNFKEQ. CDR3 protein: CASSQEQAGDGYTF. CDR3 nucleotide sequence: TGTGCCAGCAGCCAAGAACAGGCGGGGGATGGCTACACCTTC.

The rearrangement links TRBV6-1 to TRBJ2-5; 11 nucleotides agree with TRBD1. Germline values: CDR1 MNHNS, CDR2 SASEGT. The CDR3 is 13 amino acids. Germline trimming cut 11 bases from V and 5 bases from J; bases unmatched to any gene: 7. In DNA form, the CDR3 reads TGTGCCCTCGGACAGGGGGCGCGGGAGACCCAGTACTTC. Protein sequence: CALGQGARETQYF.

The chain recombines TRBV5-1 with TRBJ2-1, with 7 bases aligning to TRBD2. With 0 bases clipped from V and 3 bases from J, the junction kept 3 bases outside the gene matches. CDR3 length equals 15 residues. CDR1 SGHRS and CDR2 YFSETQ come from the germline V gene. CDR3 bases: TGCGCCAGCAGCTTGGGACTAGCCCTCTACAATGAGCAGTTCTTC. Protein: CASSLGLALYNEQFF.

This sequence joins TRBV29-1 and TRBJ2-3; the D is unclear. There are 13 residues in the CDR3. Germline V CDR1 and CDR2: SQVTM, ANQGSEA. V was clipped by 4 bases and J by 3 bases, with 11 bases between them. DNA of the CDR3: TGCAGCGTTGTGGGGTGGGGAACAGATACGCAGTATTTT. Protein: CSVVGWGTDTQYF.

V is TRBV9 and J is TRBJ2-1, with a weak D call TRBD2 (5 bases). The CDR3 has 12 amino acids. The V end was cut by 3 bases, the J end by 5 bases, with 6 bases between. CDR1 is SGDLS and CDR2 is YYNGEE in the germline V gene. The CDR3 coding sequence is TGTGCCAGCAGCGAGACTAACAATGAGCAGTTCTTC. Protein: CASSETNNEQFF.

V is TRBV5-1 and J is TRBJ2-5; possibly TRBD1 for D (6 bases). The germline V gene has CDR1 SGHRS and CDR2 YFSETQ. The V end was cut by 5 bases, the J end by 11 bases, with 16 bases between. The CDR3 is 12 residues long. The CDR3 nucleotides are TGCGCCAGCAGAAGGGACACCTCTTCTCAGTACTTC. Protein sequence: CASRRDTSSQYF.

This clonotype was counted only a few times. V is TRBV7-6 and J is TRBJ1-6, with D possibly being TRBD1 (5 bases). Germline V lookup: CDR1 SGHVS, CDR2 FNYEAQ. There are 15 residues in the CDR3. Trimming removed 5 bases at V and 9 bases at J, with 17 bases between. For the CDR3, the DNA is TGTGCCAGCAGCACCCAGCGGGGTGGGGGTTCACCCCTCCACTTT. Encoded protein: CASSTQRGGGSPLHF.

This clonotype showed up just a few times. V and J are TRBV29-1 and TRBJ2-5, with D perhaps matching TRBD2 (6 bases). Germline V gives CDR1 SQVTM, CDR2 ANQGSEA. Trimming removed 6 bases at V and 3 bases at J, with 11 bases between. This CDR3 is built from 12 residues. The CDR3 sequence: CSVTTGEETQYF. DNA for the CDR3: TGCAGCGTCACGACGGGGGAAGAGACCCAGTACTTC. The complete variable domain, with remaining parts taken from reference TRBV29-1 and TRBJ2-5, reads SAVISQKPSRDICQRGTSLTIQCQVDSQVTMMFWYRQQPGQSLTLIATANQGSEATYESGFVIDKFPISRPNLTFSTLTVSNMSPEDSSIYLCSVTTGEETQYFGPGTRLLVL.

The chain employs TRBV11-2 and TRBJ2-1; D gene uncertain. This CDR3 has 13 residues. Trimming stripped 0 bases from V and 5 bases from J, with 5 bases between. Germline values: CDR1 SGHAT, CDR2 FQNNGV. CDR3 loop: CASSLDRNNEQFF. In DNA form, the CDR3 reads TGTGCCAGCAGCTTAGACCGAAACAATGAGCAGTTCTTC.

This clonotype was detected a few times. The chain couples TRBV11-2 to TRBJ2-7; possible D gene TRBD1, 5 bases. The CDR3 is 13 amino acids. V was pared by 1 base and J by 6 bases, with 10 bases between. Germline-derived CDR1 and CDR2 are SGHAT and FQNNGV. CDR3 protein: CASSLVTVPEQYF. Written as DNA, the CDR3 is TGTGCCAGCAGCTTAGTGACAGTCCCCGAGCAGTACTTC.

The chain employs TRBV5-1 and TRBJ1-2, with 7 bases fitting TRBD1. CDR1 is SGHRS, CDR2 YFSETQ, per germline. V dropped 5 bases and J dropped 7; count of bases not matched to a gene: 5. The CDR3 length is 12 residues. The DNA of the CDR3 is TGCGCCAGCAGTACGGGACAGCGTGGCTACACCTTC. This sequence encodes CASSTGQRGYTF.

This clonotype turned up a few times. The rearrangement joins TRBV11-2 to TRBJ2-3; the D gene is possibly TRBD2 (7 bases). Trimming stripped 1 base from V and 3 bases from J, with 14 bases between. Germline V gene data show CDR1 as SGHAT and CDR2 as FQNNGV. CDR3 size: 16 residues. The CDR3 protein is CASSLAGGVGTDTQYF. The CDR3 DNA follows: TGTGCCAGCAGCTTAGCGGGGGGCGTTGGTACAGATACGCAGTATTTT.